This entry concerns a single TCR beta chain. What it binds is not known. Profiled with immunoSEQ multiplex PCR; TCRdb holds only in-frame clones, not every one. The sample yields some 560 clones, just over 90% seen once. These data come from a study of T cells and Merkel cell carcinoma outcomes. Findings of the study overall: Repertoire plus T-cell density reportedly predicted Merkel cell carcinoma outcomes.

This CDR3 is 13 amino acids long. Germline lookup yields CDR1 SGDLS and CDR2 YYNGEE. V trimming: 4 bases; J trimming: 4 bases; junction bases outside the gene matches: 3. The V call is TRBV9, the J call TRBJ1-1; 8 bases are shared with TRBD1. This receptor was taken from a human donor with Merkel cell carcinoma. The sequenced sample was tumor tissue from Merkel cell carcinoma. The CDR3 sequence: CASSPGGRTEAFF. CDR3 DNA: TGTGCCAGCAGCCCAGGGGGCCGCACTGAAGCTTTCTTT.